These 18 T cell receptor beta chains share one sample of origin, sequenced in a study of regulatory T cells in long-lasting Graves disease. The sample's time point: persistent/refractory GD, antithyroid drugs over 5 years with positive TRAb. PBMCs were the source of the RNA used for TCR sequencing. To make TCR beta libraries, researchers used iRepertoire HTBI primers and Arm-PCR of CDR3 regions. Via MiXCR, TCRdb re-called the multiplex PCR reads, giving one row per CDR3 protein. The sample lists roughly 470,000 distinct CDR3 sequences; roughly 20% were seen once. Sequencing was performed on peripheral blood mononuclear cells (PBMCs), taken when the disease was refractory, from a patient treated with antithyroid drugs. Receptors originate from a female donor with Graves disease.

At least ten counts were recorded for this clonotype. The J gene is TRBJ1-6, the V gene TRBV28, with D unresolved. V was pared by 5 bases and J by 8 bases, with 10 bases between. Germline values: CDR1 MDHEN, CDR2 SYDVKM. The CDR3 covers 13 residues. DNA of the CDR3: TGTGCCAGCAGTCCGTACTTGGATTCACCCCTCCACTTT. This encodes CASSPYLDSPLHF.

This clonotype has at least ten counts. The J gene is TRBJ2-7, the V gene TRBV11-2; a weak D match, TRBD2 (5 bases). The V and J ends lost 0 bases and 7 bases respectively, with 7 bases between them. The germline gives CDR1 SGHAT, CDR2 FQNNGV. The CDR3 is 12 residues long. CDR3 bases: TGTGCCAGCAGCTTAGATAGCGCTGAGCAGTACTTC. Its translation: CASSLDSAEQYF.

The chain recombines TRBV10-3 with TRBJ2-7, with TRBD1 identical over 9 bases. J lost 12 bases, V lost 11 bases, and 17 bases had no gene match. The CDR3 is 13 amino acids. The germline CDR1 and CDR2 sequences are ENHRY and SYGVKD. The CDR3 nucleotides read TGTGCCGCGTCCGGGACAGGGACAGGTCGGGCGTACTTC. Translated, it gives CAASGTGTGRAYF.

The CDR3 DNA reads TGTGCCAGCAGTTCACGGGGGGGCGTCCTGACTTTC. It translates to CASSSRGGVLTF. This rearrangement joins TRBV12-3 or TRBV12-4 to TRBJ2-6; 8 bases agree with TRBD2. V was clipped by 4 bases and J by 12 bases; unmatched bases: 2. The CDR3 loop spans 12 amino acids.

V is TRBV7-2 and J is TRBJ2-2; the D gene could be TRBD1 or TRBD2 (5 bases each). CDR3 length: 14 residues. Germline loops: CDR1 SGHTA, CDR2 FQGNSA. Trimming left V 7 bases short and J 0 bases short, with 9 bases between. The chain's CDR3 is CASTRGANTGELFF. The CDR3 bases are TGTGCCAGCACCAGAGGGGCGAACACCGGGGAGCTGTTTTTT.

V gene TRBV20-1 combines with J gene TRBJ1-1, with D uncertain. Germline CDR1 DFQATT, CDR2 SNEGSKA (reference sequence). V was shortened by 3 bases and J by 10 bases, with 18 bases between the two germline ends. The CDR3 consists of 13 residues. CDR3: CSARKQTARGAFF. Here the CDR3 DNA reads TGCAGTGCTAGGAAGCAGACCGCCCGAGGAGCTTTCTTT.

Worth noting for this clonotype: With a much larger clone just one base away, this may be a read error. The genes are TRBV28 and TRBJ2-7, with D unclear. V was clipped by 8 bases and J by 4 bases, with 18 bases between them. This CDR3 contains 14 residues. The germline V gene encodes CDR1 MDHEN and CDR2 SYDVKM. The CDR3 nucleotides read TGTGCCAGCTCACCAGCCCAGTCGGGTTACGAGCAGTACTTC. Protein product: CASSPAQSGYEQYF.

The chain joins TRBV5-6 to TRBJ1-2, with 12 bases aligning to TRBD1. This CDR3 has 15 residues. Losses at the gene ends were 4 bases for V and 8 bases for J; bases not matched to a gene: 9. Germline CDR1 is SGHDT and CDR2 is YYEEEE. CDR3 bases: TGTGCCAGCAGCCAGGCCGGGACAGGGGGCCGGGGCTACACCTTC. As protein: CASSQAGTGGRGYTF. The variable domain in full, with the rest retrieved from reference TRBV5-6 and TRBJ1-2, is DAGVTQSPTHLIKTRGQQVTLRCSPKSGHDTVSWYQQALGQGPQFIFQYYEEEERQRGNFPDRFSGHQFPNYSSELNVNALLLGDSALYLCASSQAGTGGRGYTFGSGTRLTVV.

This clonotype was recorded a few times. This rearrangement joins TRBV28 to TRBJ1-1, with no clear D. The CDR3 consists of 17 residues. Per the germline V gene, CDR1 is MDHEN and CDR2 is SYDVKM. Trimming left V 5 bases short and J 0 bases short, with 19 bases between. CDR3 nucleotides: TGTGCCAGCAGTCCCACTACAAGAAACGCAATGAACACTGAAGCTTTCTTT. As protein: CASSPTTRNAMNTEAFF.

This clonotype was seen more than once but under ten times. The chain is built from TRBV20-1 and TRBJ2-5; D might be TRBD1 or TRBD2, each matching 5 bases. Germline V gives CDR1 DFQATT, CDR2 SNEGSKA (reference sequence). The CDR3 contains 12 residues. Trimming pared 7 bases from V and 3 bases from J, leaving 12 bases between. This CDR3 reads CSGTGPEETQYF. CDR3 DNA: TGCAGTGGGACGGGACCGGAAGAGACCCAGTACTTC.

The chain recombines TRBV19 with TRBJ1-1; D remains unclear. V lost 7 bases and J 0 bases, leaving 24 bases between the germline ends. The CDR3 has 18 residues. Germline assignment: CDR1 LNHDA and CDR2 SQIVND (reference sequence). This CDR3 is CASKFKGDGSIMNTEAFF. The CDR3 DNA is TGTGCCAGTAAATTTAAAGGAGACGGATCAATCATGAACACTGAAGCTTTCTTT.

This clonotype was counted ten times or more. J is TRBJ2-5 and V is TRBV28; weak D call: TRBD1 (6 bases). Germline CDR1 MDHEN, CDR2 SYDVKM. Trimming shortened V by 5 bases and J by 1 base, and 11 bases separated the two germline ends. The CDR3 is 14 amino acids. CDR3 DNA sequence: TGTGCCAGCAGTGTACAGGGTAGCCAAGAGACCCAGTACTTC. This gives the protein CASSVQGSQETQYF.

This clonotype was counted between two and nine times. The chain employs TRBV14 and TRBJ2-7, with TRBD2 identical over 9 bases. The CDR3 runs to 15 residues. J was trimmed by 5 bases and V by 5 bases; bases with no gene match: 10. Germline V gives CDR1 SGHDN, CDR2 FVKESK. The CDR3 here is CASSSWGGRADEQYF. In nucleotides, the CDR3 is TGTGCCAGCAGCTCTTGGGGCGGGAGGGCCGACGAGCAGTACTTC.

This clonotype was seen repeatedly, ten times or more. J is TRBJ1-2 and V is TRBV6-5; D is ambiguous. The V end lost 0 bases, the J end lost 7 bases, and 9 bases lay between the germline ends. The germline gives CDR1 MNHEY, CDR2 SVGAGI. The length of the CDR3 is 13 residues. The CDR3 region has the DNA TGTGCCAGCAGTTACTCTAGCGGGGTTGGCTACACCTTC. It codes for CASSYSSGVGYTF.

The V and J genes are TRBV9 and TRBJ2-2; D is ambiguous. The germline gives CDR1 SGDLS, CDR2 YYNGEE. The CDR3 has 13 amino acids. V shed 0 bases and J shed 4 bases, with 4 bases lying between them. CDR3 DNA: TGTGCCAGCAGCGTAGGTCGCACCGGGGAGCTGTTTTTT. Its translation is CASSVGRTGELFF.

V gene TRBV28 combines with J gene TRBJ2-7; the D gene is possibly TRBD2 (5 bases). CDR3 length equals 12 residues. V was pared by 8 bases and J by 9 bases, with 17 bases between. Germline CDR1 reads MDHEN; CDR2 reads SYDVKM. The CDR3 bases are TGTGCCAGCCGAGCCCCCAATCGGGGGCAGTACTTC. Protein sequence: CASRAPNRGQYF.

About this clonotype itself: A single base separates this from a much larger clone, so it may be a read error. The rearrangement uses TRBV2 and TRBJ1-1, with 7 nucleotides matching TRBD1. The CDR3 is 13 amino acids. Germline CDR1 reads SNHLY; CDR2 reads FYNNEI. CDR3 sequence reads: CASRPQGLLLALF. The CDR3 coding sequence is TGTGCCAGCAGACCACAGGGGTTGCTGCTGGCTTTATTT.

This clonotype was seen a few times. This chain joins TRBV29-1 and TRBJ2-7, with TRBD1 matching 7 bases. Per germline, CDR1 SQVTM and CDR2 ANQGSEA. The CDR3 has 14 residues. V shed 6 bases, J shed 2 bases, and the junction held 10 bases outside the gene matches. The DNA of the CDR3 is TGCAGCGTCCTACAGGGGAAGAGGACCTACGAGCAGTACTTC. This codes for CSVLQGKRTYEQYF.